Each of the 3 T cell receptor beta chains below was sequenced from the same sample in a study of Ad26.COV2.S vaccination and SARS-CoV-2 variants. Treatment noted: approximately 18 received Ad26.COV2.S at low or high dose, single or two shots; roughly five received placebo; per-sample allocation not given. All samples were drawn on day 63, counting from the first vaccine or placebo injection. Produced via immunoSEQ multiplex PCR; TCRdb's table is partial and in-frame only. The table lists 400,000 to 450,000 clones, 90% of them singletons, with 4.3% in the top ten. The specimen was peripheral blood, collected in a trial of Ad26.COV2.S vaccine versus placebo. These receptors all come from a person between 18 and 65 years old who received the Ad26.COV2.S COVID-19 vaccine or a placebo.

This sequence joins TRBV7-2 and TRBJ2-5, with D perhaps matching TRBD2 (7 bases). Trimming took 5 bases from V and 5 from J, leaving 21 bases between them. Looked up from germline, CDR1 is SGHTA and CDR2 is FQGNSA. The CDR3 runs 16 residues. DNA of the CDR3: TGTGCCAGCAGCCCCCCCCGGAGGGGGGGTTGGGAGACCCAGTACTTC. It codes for CASSPPRRGGWETQYF.

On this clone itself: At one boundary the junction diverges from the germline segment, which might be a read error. CDR3 loop: CANSDRGGQPQHF. The CDR3 DNA reads as TGTGCCAACAGTGACAGGGGGGGTCAGCCCCAGCATTTT. The chain uses TRBV6-1 and TRBJ1-5; TRBD1 aligns across 9 bases. Per germline, CDR1 MNHNS and CDR2 SASEGT. The CDR3 sequence is 13 residues long.

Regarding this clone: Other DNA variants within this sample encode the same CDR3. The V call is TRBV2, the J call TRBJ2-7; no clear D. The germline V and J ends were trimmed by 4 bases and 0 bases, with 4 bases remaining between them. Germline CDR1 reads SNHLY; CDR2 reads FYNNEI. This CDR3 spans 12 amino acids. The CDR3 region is CASSGSSYEQYF. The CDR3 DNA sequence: TGTGCCAGCAGTGGGAGCTCCTACGAGCAGTACTTC. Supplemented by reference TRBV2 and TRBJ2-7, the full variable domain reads EPEVTQTPSHQVTQMGQEVILRCVPISNHLYFYWYRQILGQKVEFLVSFYNNEISEKSEIFDDQFSVERPDGSNFTLKIRSTKLEDSAMYFCASSGSSYEQYFGPGTRLTVT.